This T cell receptor (beta chain) was captured by sequencing in a study of graft-versus-host responses after intestinal transplantation. For the study at large: Recipients across the board were started on anti-thymocyte globulin induction, then kept on tacrolimus and steroids for about 3 years.

This clone was observed a single time. The antigen remains unidentified. General study points: The marrow of recipients harbored GvH clones, and ileum or blood showed some of them first. Peak circulating GvH clone levels were associated with early post-transplant HvG declines.

Generated by immunoSEQ multiplex PCR, the TCRdb table keeps only in-frame clones and is missing some. The table lists fewer than 20,000 clones, around 93% of them singletons, with about 0.8% in the top ten. The CDR3 loop spans 13 amino acids. CDR1 is MNHNS and CDR2 is SASEGT in the germline V gene. Trimming cost V 6 bases and J 1 base, with 10 bases left between them. The source material was PBMCs, sampled 23 days after intestinal transplant. The chain is built from TRBV6-1 and TRBJ2-7; no clear D gene. This sequence originates from a human patient who received an intestinal transplant, so some T cells may come from the graft donor. The CDR3 DNA is TGTGCCAGCAGCCAAACAGTATCCTACGAGCAGTACTTC. It yields the protein CASSQTVSYEQYF.